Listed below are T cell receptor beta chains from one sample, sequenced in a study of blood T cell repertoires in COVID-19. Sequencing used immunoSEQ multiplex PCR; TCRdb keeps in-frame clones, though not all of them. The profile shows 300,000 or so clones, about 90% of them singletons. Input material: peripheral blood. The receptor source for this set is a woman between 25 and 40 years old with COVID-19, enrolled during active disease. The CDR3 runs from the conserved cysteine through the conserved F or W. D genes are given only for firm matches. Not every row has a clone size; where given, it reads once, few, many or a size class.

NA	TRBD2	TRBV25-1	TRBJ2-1	CASSDSGTSGSSGKQFF	TGTGCCAGCAGTGATTCCGGGACTAGCGGGAGCAGTGGAAAGCAGTTCTTC
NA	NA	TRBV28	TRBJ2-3	CASITPGRWGADTQYF	TGTGCCAGCATAACCCCAGGACGGTGGGGGGCAGATACGCAGTATTTT
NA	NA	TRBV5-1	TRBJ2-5	CASSLAGYQETQYF	TGCGCCAGCAGCTTGGCGGGGTACCAAGAGACCCAGTACTTC
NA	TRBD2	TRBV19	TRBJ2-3	CASTLTSGGSPDTQYF	TGTGCCAGTACCTTGACTAGCGGGGGATCCCCAGATACGCAGTATTTT
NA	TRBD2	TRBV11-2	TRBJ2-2	CASTLRGRAGKSGELFF	TGTGCCAGCACCCTCCGGGGGAGGGCGGGGAAATCCGGGGAGCTGTTTTTT
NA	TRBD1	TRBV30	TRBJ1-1	CAWSHRGEAFF	TGTGCCTGGAGCCACAGGGGTGAAGCTTTCTTT
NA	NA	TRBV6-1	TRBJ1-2	CASSDPFGYTF	TGTGCCAGCAGTGACCCATTTGGCTACACCTTC
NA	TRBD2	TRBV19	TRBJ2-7	CASRLTGGNRYEQYF	TGTGCCAGTAGACTAACGGGGGGAAATAGGTACGAGCAGTACTTC
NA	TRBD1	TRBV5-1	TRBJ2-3	CASSPTGADTQYF	TGCGCCAGCAGCCCGACAGGGGCAGATACGCAGTATTTT
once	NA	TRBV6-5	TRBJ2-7	CASRPSRSYEQYF	TGTGCCAGCAGGCCTAGCCGTTCCTACGAGCAGTACTTC
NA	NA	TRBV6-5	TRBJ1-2	CASMPRGRDGYTF	TGTGCCAGCATGCCCCGAGGGAGGGATGGCTACACCTTC
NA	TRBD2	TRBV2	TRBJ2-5	CTSSDSLAGSETQYF	TGTACCAGCAGTGATTCACTAGCGGGATCAGAGACCCAGTACTTC
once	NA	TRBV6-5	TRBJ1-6	CASGRDGNSPLHF	TGTGCCAGCGGGCGGGACGGGAATTCACCCCTCCACTTT
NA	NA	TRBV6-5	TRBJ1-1	CASSYGHSNTEAFF	TGTGCCAGCAGTTACGGACACTCGAACACTGAAGCTTTCTTT
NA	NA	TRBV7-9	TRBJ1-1	CASSFFMQESEAFF	TGTGCCAGCAGCTTTTTTATGCAGGAATCTGAAGCTTTCTTT
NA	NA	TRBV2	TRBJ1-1	CASSEMRIGTEAFF	TGTGCCAGCAGTGAAATGCGGATAGGCACTGAAGCTTTCTTT
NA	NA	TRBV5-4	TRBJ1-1	CASSQQNTEAFF	TGTGCCAGCAGTCAACAGAACACTGAAGCTTTCTTT
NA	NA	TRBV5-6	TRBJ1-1	CASSWNAAGGTEAFF	TGTGCCAGCAGCTGGAATGCCGCGGGGGGCACTGAAGCTTTCTTT
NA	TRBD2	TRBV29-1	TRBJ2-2	CSVDVTGTRGGELFF	TGCAGCGTTGACGTAACAGGGACTAGGGGCGGGGAGCTGTTTTTT
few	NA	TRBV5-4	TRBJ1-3	CASSLDSGTGNTIYF	TGTGCCAGCAGCTTGGACTCGGGTACTGGAAACACCATATATTTT
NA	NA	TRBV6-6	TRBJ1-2	CASSSTINYGYTF	TGTGCCAGCAGTTCGACAATTAACTATGGCTACACCTTC
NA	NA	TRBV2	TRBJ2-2	CASSGRTWTGELFF	TGTGCCAGCAGTGGCAGGACTTGGACCGGGGAGCTGTTTTTT
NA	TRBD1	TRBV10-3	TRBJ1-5	CAIGDRGNVVGQPQHF	TGTGCCATCGGGGACAGGGGGAATGTCGTTGGACAGCCCCAGCATTTT
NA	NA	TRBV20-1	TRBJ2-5	CSASLGGGPQETQYF	TGCAGTGCTAGTTTGGGAGGGGGGCCCCAAGAGACCCAGTACTTC
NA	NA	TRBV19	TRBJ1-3	CASTPGVRSSGNTIYF	TGTGCCAGTACCCCAGGGGTCCGATCCTCTGGAAACACCATATATTTT
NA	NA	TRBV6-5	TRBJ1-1	CASTDLGGVEAFF	TGTGCCAGCACCGATTTGGGGGGGGTTGAAGCTTTCTTT
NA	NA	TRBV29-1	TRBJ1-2	CSVGEPGGTGYTF	TGCAGCGTTGGGGAGCCGGGGGGGACTGGCTACACCTTC
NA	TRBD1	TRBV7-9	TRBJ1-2	CASSLTGSVDYGYTF	TGTGCCAGCAGCTTGACAGGGTCTGTGGACTATGGCTACACCTTC
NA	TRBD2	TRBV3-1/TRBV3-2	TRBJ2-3	CASSQKLAGVAFADTQYF	TGTGCCAGCAGCCAAAAGCTAGCGGGAGTTGCCTTCGCAGATACGCAGTATTTT
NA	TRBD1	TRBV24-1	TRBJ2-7	CATSDSGTGGYEQYF	TGTGCCACCAGTGATTCCGGGACAGGGGGCTACGAGCAGTACTTC
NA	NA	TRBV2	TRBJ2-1	CASSARGGGGVIDEQFF	TGTGCCAGCAGTGCACGCGGTGGAGGGGGCGTAATCGATGAGCAGTTCTTC
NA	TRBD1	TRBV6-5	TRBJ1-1	CASSYSGQFNTEAFF	TGTGCCAGCAGTTACTCGGGACAGTTTAACACTGAAGCTTTCTTT
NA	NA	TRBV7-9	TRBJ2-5	CASSLRDTTYQETQYF	TGTGCCAGCAGCTTACGGGACACGACGTACCAAGAGACCCAGTACTTC
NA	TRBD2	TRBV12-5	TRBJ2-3	CASGLVLGGRAPDTQYF	TGTGCTAGTGGTTTGGTACTAGGCGGGAGGGCCCCAGATACGCAGTATTTT
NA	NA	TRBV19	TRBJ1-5	CASSIQGPQPQHF	TGTGCCAGTAGTATACAGGGTCCCCAGCCCCAGCATTTT
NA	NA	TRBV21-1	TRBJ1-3	CASSKVHSSGNTIYF	TGTGCCAGCAGCAAAGTCCACAGCTCTGGAAACACCATATATTTT
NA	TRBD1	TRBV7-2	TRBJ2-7	CASRYRGLRDEQYF	TGTGCCAGCAGGTACAGGGGATTGAGGGACGAGCAGTACTTC
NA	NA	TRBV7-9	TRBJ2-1	CASSLRLDAYNEQFF	TGTGCCAGCAGCTTAAGACTTGACGCCTACAATGAGCAGTTCTTC
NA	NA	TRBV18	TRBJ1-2	CASSPDRQLGYTF	TGTGCCAGCTCACCGGACAGACAACTTGGCTACACCTTC
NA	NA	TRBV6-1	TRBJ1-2	CASSEALRTEKYGYTF	TGTGCCAGCAGTGAAGCGCTTCGGACAGAAAAGTATGGCTACACCTTC
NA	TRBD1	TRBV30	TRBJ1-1	CAWKVGPGQGEAFF	TGTGCCTGGAAGGTTGGCCCGGGACAGGGAGAGGCTTTCTTT
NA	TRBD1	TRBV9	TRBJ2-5	CASSVGTGVETQYF	TGTGCCAGCAGCGTAGGGACAGGGGTAGAGACCCAGTACTTC
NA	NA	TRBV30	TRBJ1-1	CAWTFNPGETEAFF	TGTGCCTGGACATTTAACCCAGGTGAGACTGAAGCTTTCTTT
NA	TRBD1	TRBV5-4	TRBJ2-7	CASSIPGTGVEQYF	TGTGCCAGCAGCATACCCGGGACAGGGGTTGAGCAGTACTTC
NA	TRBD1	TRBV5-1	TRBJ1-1	CASSGGTGITEAFF	TGCGCCAGCAGCGGAGGGACAGGGATCACTGAAGCTTTCTTT
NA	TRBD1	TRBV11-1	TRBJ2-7	CASSSRQGYEQYF	TGTGCCAGCAGCAGTCGACAGGGCTACGAGCAGTACTTC
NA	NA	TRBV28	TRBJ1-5	CASSLGGSNQPQHF	TGTGCCAGCAGTTTAGGAGGGAGCAATCAGCCCCAGCATTTT
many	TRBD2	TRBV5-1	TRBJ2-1	CASTRTGTSGSVGEQFF	TGCGCCAGCACCCGTACCGGGACTAGCGGGAGTGTGGGTGAGCAGTTCTTC
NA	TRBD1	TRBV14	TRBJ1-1	CASSQNGQGLTEAFF	TGTGCCAGCAGCCAGAACGGACAGGGACTAACTGAAGCTTTCTTT